Presented here are 9 T cell receptor beta chains from one specimen sequenced in a study of regulatory T cells in long-lasting Graves disease. Investigators prepared the TCR beta libraries by applying iRepertoire HTBI primers and Arm-PCR of CDR3 regions. TCRdb passed the multiplex PCR reads through MiXCR, listing each CDR3 protein once. Here the sample spans hundreds of thousands of distinct CDR3 sequences, around a fifth being singletons. Time point reported: persistent/refractory GD, antithyroid drugs over 5 years with positive TRAb. Preparation of the TCR library used RNA extracted from PBMCs. Sequencing used peripheral blood mononuclear cells (PBMCs), obtained when the disease was refractory, from a patient treated with antithyroid drugs. These receptors were collected from a female donor with Graves disease.

The sample holds many counts of this clonotype. The chain couples TRBV5-6 to TRBJ2-7, with TRBD2 identical over 12 bases. The CDR3 runs to 14 residues. V was pared by 5 bases and J by 4 bases, with 4 bases of the junction left unmatched. From germline, CDR1 is SGHDT and CDR2 YYEEEE. CDR3 coding DNA: TGTGCCAGCAGTCCTGGGACTAGCGGGTACGAGCAGTACTTC. It codes for CASSPGTSGYEQYF.

This clonotype appeared many times. The chain employs TRBV28 and TRBJ2-7, with 9 bases aligning to TRBD1. Looked up from germline, CDR1 is MDHEN and CDR2 is SYDVKM. CDR3 length: 14 amino acids. Germline trimming cut 7 bases from V and 4 bases from J; bases unmatched to any gene: 8. The CDR3 region is CASTRGQGRYEQYF. In nucleotides, the CDR3 is TGTGCCAGCACCAGGGGACAGGGAAGATACGAGCAGTACTTC.

Written as DNA, the CDR3 is TGTGCCAGTAGTCAGAGGAGGACTGAAGCTTTCTTT. Amino acids: CASSQRRTEAFF. The chain carries TRBV19 and TRBJ1-1; D unresolved. Germline CDR1 and CDR2: LNHDA and SQIVND (reference sequence). V was trimmed by 5 bases and J by 5 bases, leaving 9 bases between them. The length of the CDR3 is 12 residues.

The chain combines TRBV6-5 with TRBJ2-6, with 7 bases fitting TRBD1. Losses at the gene ends were 0 bases for V and 2 bases for J; bases not matched to a gene: 10. Germline CDR1 and CDR2: MNHEY and SVGAGI. The CDR3 runs 19 residues. CDR3 nucleotide sequence: TGTGCCAGCAGTTACTCCCTCCGACAGGGAGCTGCTGGGGCCAACGTCCTGACTTTC. Amino acids: CASSYSLRQGAAGANVLTF.

This clonotype was seen ten or more times. The V and J genes are TRBV11-2 and TRBJ1-6, with D hard to call. V shed 2 bases and J shed 10 bases, with 6 bases lying between them. This CDR3 is 12 amino acids long. Germline assignment: CDR1 SGHAT and CDR2 FQNNGV. In DNA form, the CDR3 reads TGTGCCAGCAGCTTATTGGGGTCACCCCTCCACTTT. It is translated as CASSLLGSPLHF.

The rearrangement links TRBV4-3 to TRBJ2-7, with 8 bases matching TRBD1. Unmatched junction bases numbered 1, after V lost 0 bases and J lost 0 bases. Germline V gene sequence: CDR1 LGHNA, CDR2 YSLEER. CDR3 size: 15 residues. The CDR3 DNA follows: TGCGCCAGCAGCCAAGACAGGGGGCGCTCCTACGAGCAGTACTTC. Its translation: CASSQDRGRSYEQYF.

The chain combines TRBV25-1 with TRBJ1-1, with a possible D match to TRBD1 (5 bases). The CDR3 is 16 amino acids. Trimming took 3 bases from V and 2 from J, leaving 16 bases between them. Germline V gives CDR1 MGHDK, CDR2 SYGVNS. In DNA form, the CDR3 reads TGTGCCAGCAGTGATTTATGGGGACGGATTAACACTGAAGCTTTCTTT. As protein: CASSDLWGRINTEAFF.

Regarding this clonotype: At one boundary the junction diverges from the germline segment, which might be a read error. The genes are TRBV20-1 and TRBJ2-7, with 8 bases matching TRBD2. This CDR3 region has 13 residues. Germline V gene lookup returns CDR1 DFQATT and CDR2 SNEGSKA (reference sequence). CDR3: CSGREERSYEQCF. CDR3 coding DNA: TGCAGCGGGCGGGAGGAGCGGTCCTACGAGCAGTGCTTC.

This clonotype was picked up a small number of times. The chain employs TRBV5-1 and TRBJ2-7; 8 positions agree with TRBD2. The trim removed 1 base at V and 4 bases at J, leaving 4 bases unmatched. The CDR3 runs to 14 residues. Germline V gene data show CDR1 as SGHRS and CDR2 as YFSETQ. This chain's CDR3 is CASSLSGSWYEQYF. The CDR3 nucleotides read TGCGCCAGCAGCTTGAGCGGGAGCTGGTACGAGCAGTACTTC.